A selection of T cell receptor beta chains follows, all from one sample in a study of T cells in Graves' hyperthyroidism and ophthalmopathy. TCRdb passed the multiplex PCR reads through MiXCR, listing each CDR3 protein once. The table records about 640,000 distinct CDR3 sequences, 45% of them present only once. Sequencing was done on a sample of peripheral blood or thyroid tissue (not recorded which). The origin of the receptors is an adult man with Graves' disease, either hyperthyroidism or ophthalmopathy (not recorded which). The CDR3 runs from the conserved cysteine through the conserved F or W. D genes are given only for firm matches. The size of a clone is reported for some rows only, either as once, few or many, or as a class for expanded clones.

length	V	size	J	D	DNA	CDR3
16	TRBV2	once	TRBJ1-1	.	TGTGCCAGCAGCCCAGAGTACCCGGCGGTTACCTCTGAAGCTTTCTTT	CASSPEYPAVTSEAFF
13	TRBV2	few	TRBJ1-2	.	TGTGCCAGCAGTTACCCCCGGGGGCATGGCTACACCTTC	CASSYPRGHGYTF
15	TRBV10-2	few	TRBJ1-1	TRBD1	TGTGCCAGCAGTGAAACGGGACAGGTGAACACTGAAGCTTTCTTT	CASSETGQVNTEAFF
15	TRBV7-3	.	TRBJ2-7	TRBD2	TGTGCCAGCAGCTTATATGCGACTAGCGGGAGTGAGCAGTACTTC	CASSLYATSGSEQYF
15	TRBV29-1	many	TRBJ1-1	.	TGCAGCGTTAACCCCTCGGGGCACCTGAACACTGAAGCTTTCTTT	CSVNPSGHLNTEAFF
14	TRBV2	.	TRBJ2-3	.	TGTGCCAGCAGTGAATTTTCCTCCACAGATACGCAGTATTTT	CASSEFSSTDTQYF
16	TRBV10-1	many	TRBJ2-7	.	TGCGCCAGCAGTGAACGGGAAACTTTATTTACCTACGAGCAGTACTTC	CASSERETLFTYEQYF
13	TRBV20-1	few	TRBJ1-6	.	TGCAGTGCTATTCAGAACCTTAATTCACCCCTCCACTTT	CSAIQNLNSPLHF
16	TRBV25-1	.	TRBJ2-7	.	TGTGCCAGCAGTGACTCCCGGGGGAGCGGTTCCTACGAGCAGTACTTC	CASSDSRGSGSYEQYF
16	TRBV11-2	.	TRBJ1-5	.	TGTGCCAGCAGCGCTACCGGGACATCGATCAATCAGCCCCAGCATTTT	CASSATGTSINQPQHF
15	TRBV4-1	.	TRBJ1-1	.	TGCGCCAGCAGCCAAGAGGGTGGGGCCAACACTGAAGCTTTCTTT	CASSQEGGANTEAFF